This TCR beta chain originates from a study of blood T cell repertoires in COVID-19 (dated by TCRdb to 2019 to 2021). Context from the whole study: Collaborator samples came from the United States, Italy and Spain and covered acute and convalescent phases of COVID-19. The material from the prospective study consisted of cDNA or gDNA derived from T cells, B-cell-depleted T cells, or PBMCs. Deeply sampled blood TCRbeta repertoires from subjects exposed to, actively infected with, or recovered from COVID-19 were included in the dataset. The repertoires were released in a freely available public database intended as a resource for research on the immune response to SARS-CoV-2. Samples were obtained from the ongoing ImmuneRACE study (first 160 participants) and from over a thousand subjects provided by 6 global collaborators. Nearly every sample came with metadata listing a de-identified subject ID, COVID-19 status, age in years and sex. Where available, HLA class I and class II types were taken from metadata supplied by the sample provider and were not determined by assay-based typing. Results and caveats for the whole study, not just this receptor: Clinical and demographic metadata were provided uncurated, with the amount varying by source and participant.

The immunoSEQ Assay, a bias-controlled multiplex PCR, was used to amplify TCRbeta CDR3 regions from genomic DNA. In the original analysis: Nucleated cell counts per sample were estimated from amplification of reference gene primers within the assay. To quantify the absolute abundance of each unique TCRbeta CDR3 rearrangement, sequence reads were collapsed and filtered. For each sample, productive Simpson clonality was calculated by taking the square root of Simpson's diversity index across productive rearrangements. In TCRdb, the immuneACCESS table is reduced to in-frame sequences with V and J assigned. These tables do not hold every clone; where another copy was compared, an unresolved V gene accounts for under half, and the others remain unexplained. The V and J calls and the clone size are those of that table, but D and trimming were determined from the DNA. The sample data list roughly 130,000 clones, and roughly 85% of these were observed just once. Approximately 4.2% of the sample belongs to the ten largest clones.

Each collaborating institution followed its own protocols to collect whole blood in K2EDTA tubes. Collaborator samples were shipped for TCRbeta analysis as frozen whole blood, isolated PBMCs, or DNA extracted from either sample type. Turning to this clone: The antigen this receptor binds is unknown. The sample holds no much larger clone one base away, and base qualities are not on file.

Trimming removed 6 bases from V and 0 bases from J, leaving 12 bases between the germline ends. The CDR3 sequence holds 15 residues, the cysteine and phenylalanine included. Left in the record is the CDR3 DNA by itself, 45 bases read in frame from the first base. Via the germline V gene, CDR1 is SGHTA and CDR2 FQGNSA. The chain joins TRBV7-2 to TRBJ1-3, and the D gene may be TRBD1, 6 bases matching. The receptor was isolated from a man in his forties with acute or convalescent COVID-19. The sequenced material came from peripheral blood. The DNA sequence follows: TGTGCCAGCAGACGGGACATCACCTCTGGAAACACCATATATTTT. Its translation is CASRRDITSGNTIYF. Full variable domain (CDR3 extended with the reference TRBV7-2 and TRBJ1-3 proteins): GAGVSQSPSNKVTEKGKDVELRCDPISGHTALYWYRQSLGQGLEFLIYFQGNSAPDKSGLPSDRFSAERTGGSVSTLTIQRTQQEDSAVYLCASRRDITSGNTIYFGEGSWLTVV.